This TCR beta chain was sequenced in a study of blood T cell repertoires in COVID-19. For the study at large: Samples taken during acute and convalescent COVID-19 were collected in the United States, Italy and Spain. T cells, B-cell-depleted T cells, or PBMCs supplied cDNA or gDNA.

The count of this clone is one. Per the germline V gene, CDR1 is MDHEN and CDR2 is SYDVKM. V was trimmed by 7 bases and J by 8 bases, leaving 18 bases between them. The CDR3 sequence is 14 residues long. In the original analysis: Estimation of nucleated cell counts was performed using reference gene primer amplification. Clones were read by immunoSEQ multiplex PCR, and TCRdb kept only the in-frame ones, dropping some. That table furnishes V, J and clone size, whereas the DNA furnished D and trimming. The repertoire holds tens of thousands of clones, with over 70% as singletons. V is TRBV28 and J is TRBJ2-1; perhaps TRBD2 as D (5 bases). Sequencing was performed on peripheral blood. The TCR originated in a man older than 75 with active or convalescent COVID-19. CDR3 DNA: TGTGCCAGCACTCGCGGGCCGGCGAGAGATGAGCAGTTCTTC. Protein product: CASTRGPARDEQFF.